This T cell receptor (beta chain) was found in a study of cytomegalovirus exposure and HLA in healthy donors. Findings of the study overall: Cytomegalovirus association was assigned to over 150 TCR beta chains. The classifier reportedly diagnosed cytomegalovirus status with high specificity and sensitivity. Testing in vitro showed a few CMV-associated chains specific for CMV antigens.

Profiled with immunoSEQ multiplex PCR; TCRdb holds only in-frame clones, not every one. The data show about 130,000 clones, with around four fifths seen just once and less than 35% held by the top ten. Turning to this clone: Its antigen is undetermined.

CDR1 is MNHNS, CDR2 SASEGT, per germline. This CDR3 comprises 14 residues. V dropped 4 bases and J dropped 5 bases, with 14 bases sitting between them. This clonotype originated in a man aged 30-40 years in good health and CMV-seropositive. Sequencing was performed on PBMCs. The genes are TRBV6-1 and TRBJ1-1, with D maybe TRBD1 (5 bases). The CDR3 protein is CASSGHQGGTEAFF. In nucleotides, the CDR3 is TGTGCCAGCAGTGGACACCAGGGAGGAACTGAAGCTTTCTTT.